Listed here are 18 T cell receptor beta chains from one sample, sequenced in a study of T-cell reconstitution after alpha-beta-depleted transplantation in children. Unique molecular identifiers were incorporated during preparation of the TCRbeta library. TCRdb passed the PCR reads through MiXCR, listing each CDR3 protein once. The sample carries roughly 200,000 distinct CDR3 sequences, about a tenth recorded once. The material was PBMCs, obtained before TCRalphabeta/CD19-depleted stem cell transplant. The receptor source for this set is a child under two years old with acute myeloid leukemia, due to receive a stem cell transplant.

This clonotype was picked up many times. V and J are TRBV5-1 and TRBJ2-1; D may be TRBD1 (6 bases). CDR3 length: 12 residues. Trimming shortened V by 9 bases and J by 3 bases, and 10 bases separated the two germline ends. CDR1 SGHRS and CDR2 YFSETQ come from the germline V gene. The CDR3 loop reads CATRDNYNEQFF. CDR3 sequence (DNA): TGCGCCACTCGGGACAACTACAATGAGCAGTTCTTC.

This clonotype was found many times. The chain has TRBV28 and TRBJ1-4, with 10 bases identical to TRBD1. The CDR3 has 15 residues. V was clipped by 5 bases and J by 3 bases; unmatched bases: 3. Germline V CDR1 and CDR2: MDHEN, SYDVKM. The CDR3 loop is CASSDRGLANEKLFF. CDR3 nucleotide sequence: TGTGCCAGCAGTGACAGGGGGCTCGCTAATGAAAAACTGTTTTTT. Using reference TRBV28 and TRBJ1-4 for the parts outside the CDR3, the full variable domain is DVKVTQSSRYLVKRTGEKVFLECVQDMDHENMFWYRQDPGLGLRLIYFSYDVKMKEKGDIPEGYSVSREKKERFSLILESASTNQTSMYLCASSDRGLANEKLFFGSGTQLSVL.

This clonotype was seen repeatedly, ten times or more. The rearrangement uses TRBV29-1 and TRBJ2-2; D call uncertain. Trimming removed 4 bases at V and 5 bases at J, with 11 bases between. Germline CDR1 is SQVTM and CDR2 is ANQGSEA. The CDR3 consists of 13 residues. The CDR3 protein is CSVGGLGTGELFF. In DNA form, the CDR3 reads TGCAGCGTTGGGGGATTGGGGACCGGGGAGCTGTTTTTT.

This clonotype was recorded many times. In DNA form, the CDR3 reads TGTGCCAGCGCCCTTGGACAGGGGAGGACTGGGGCCAACGTCCTGACTTTC. It translates to CASALGQGRTGANVLTF. The rearrangement uses TRBV16 and TRBJ2-6; 9 nucleotides align to TRBD1. Germline values: CDR1 KGHSY, CDR2 FQNENV. The junction had 10 bases not matched to a gene; V was cut back by 8 bases and J by 2 bases. The CDR3 totals 17 residues.

There are many counts of this clonotype. The chain's CDR3 is CASSRTSGVGNEQFF. The CDR3 DNA reads as TGTGCCAGCAGTCGAACTAGCGGGGTGGGCAATGAGCAGTTCTTC. This chain links TRBV7-2 with TRBJ2-1; 10 bases align to TRBD2. The germline V gene has CDR1 SGHTA and CDR2 FQGNSA. The V segment lost 6 bases and the J segment 6 bases; nucleotides outside the gene matches: 8. This CDR3 has 15 amino acids.

The sample holds many counts of this clonotype. The chain couples TRBV7-2 to TRBJ1-2, with D hard to call. Germline values: CDR1 SGHTA, CDR2 FQGNSA. The CDR3 is 15 residues long. Trimming took 1 base from V and 4 from J, leaving 13 bases between them. This CDR3 is CASSLVGGGGYGYTF. Here the CDR3 DNA reads TGTGCCAGCAGCTTAGTAGGCGGCGGTGGCTATGGCTACACCTTC. Variable domain in full (rest from reference TRBV7-2 and TRBJ1-2): GAGVSQSPSNKVTEKGKDVELRCDPISGHTALYWYRQSLGQGLEFLIYFQGNSAPDKSGLPSDRFSAERTGGSVSTLTIQRTQQEDSAVYLCASSLVGGGGYGYTFGSGTRLTVV.

This clonotype was seen repeatedly, ten times or more. The CDR3 is CSASPGYGYTF. The CDR3 region has the DNA TGCAGTGCTTCGCCAGGGTACGGCTACACCTTC. This chain uses TRBV20-1 with TRBJ1-2, with D perhaps TRBD1 (5 bases). The CDR3 sequence is 11 residues long. Between the trimmed V and J ends, which lost 5 bases and 8 bases, there was a span of 12 bases. The germline V gene has CDR1 DFQATT and CDR2 SNEGSKA (reference sequence).

The V call is TRBV29-1, the J call TRBJ2-1; tentative D call: TRBD2 (6 bases). V was shortened by 7 bases and J by 4 bases, with 17 bases between the two germline ends. This CDR3 is 14 amino acids long. Germline V CDR1 and CDR2: SQVTM, ANQGSEA. CDR3 DNA: TGCAGCGCTACGGAGGGTGGTCGGTACAATGAGCAGTTCTTC. Residues: CSATEGGRYNEQFF.

This clonotype was found many times. The gene calls are TRBV3-1 and TRBJ2-1; TRBD1 matches 7 bases. This CDR3 comprises 15 residues. Trimming removed 1 base from V and 4 bases from J; junction bases left unmatched: 4. Germline loops: CDR1 LGHDT, CDR2 YNNKEL (reference sequence). CDR3 amino acids: CASSQGTGAYNEQFF. Written as DNA, the CDR3 is TGTGCCAGCAGCCAAGGGACAGGAGCGTACAATGAGCAGTTCTTC.

This clonotype has a count of ten or more. In DNA, the CDR3 is TGTGCCAGCAGCCAAGGACTAGCGGGAGGCCTCCATACGCAGTATTTT. Its protein is CASSQGLAGGLHTQYF. The chain uses TRBV4-2 and TRBJ2-3; 13 positions agree with TRBD2. The V segment lost 1 base and the J segment 7 bases; nucleotides outside the gene matches: 5. The V gene's germline CDR1 is LGHNA and CDR2 YNFKEQ. This CDR3 region has 16 residues.

This clonotype was detected ten times or more. The gene calls are TRBV7-9 and TRBJ2-3; D remains unclear. V was trimmed by 6 bases and J by 2 bases, leaving 9 bases between them. The germline CDR1 and CDR2 sequences are SEHNR and FQNEAQ (reference sequence). This CDR3 is 13 amino acids long. CDR3 DNA sequence: TGTGCCAGCAGGTTCGGGCCCACAGATACGCAGTATTTT. Translating it yields CASRFGPTDTQYF.

There are many counts of this clonotype. The V gene is TRBV2, the J gene TRBJ2-7; D is undetermined. CDR1 SNHLY and CDR2 FYNNEI come from the germline V gene. V lost 6 bases, J lost 5 bases, and 8 bases lay in between. This CDR3 spans 11 amino acids. This CDR3 is CASRLADEQYF. CDR3 DNA: TGTGCCAGCAGATTAGCCGACGAGCAGTACTTC.

In this sample, this clonotype turned up many times. DNA for the CDR3: TGTGCCAGCAGCCTCGGGACAGGGGTTGATCAGCCCCAGCATTTT. As protein: CASSLGTGVDQPQHF. The chain links TRBV3-1 to TRBJ1-5; TRBD1 matches 10 bases. The junction had 5 bases not matched to a gene; V was cut back by 4 bases and J by 5 bases. This CDR3 comprises 15 residues. Germline V CDR1 and CDR2: LGHDT, YNNKEL (reference sequence).

Comment on this clonotype: It may be a read error: a sequence one base away is much more abundant. The rearrangement uses TRBV11-1 and TRBJ2-1; no clear D gene. Germline loops: CDR1 SGHAT, CDR2 FQDESV (reference sequence). The CDR3 runs to 13 residues. CDR3 nucleotide sequence: TGTTCCAGCAGCTTAGTGTCGGGTCATGAGCAGTTCTTC. Translating it yields CSSSLVSGHEQFF.

The chain employs TRBV18 and TRBJ2-7; possibly TRBD1 for D (6 bases). CDR3 length: 15 amino acids. With 2 bases removed from V and 1 base from J, the gap between germline ends came to 12 bases. Germline CDR1 KGHSH, CDR2 LQKENI. This CDR3 is CASSPRRQGSYEQYF. The CDR3 DNA sequence: TGTGCCAGCTCACCAAGGCGGCAGGGGTCCTACGAGCAGTACTTC. Based on the CDR3 plus reference TRBV18 and TRBJ2-7, the full variable domain is NAGVMQNPRHLVRRRGQEARLRCSPMKGHSHVYWYRQLPEEGLKFMVYLQKENIIDESGMPKERFSAEFPKEGPSILRIQQVVRGDSAAYFCASSPRRQGSYEQYFGPGTRLTVT.

This clonotype showed up just a few times. The chain links TRBV28 to TRBJ2-1, with TRBD2 as a possible D gene (5 bases). The CDR3 is 14 residues long. In germline, CDR1 is MDHEN, CDR2 SYDVKM. V lost 2 bases to trimming and J lost 7 bases, with 12 bases between them. In DNA form, the CDR3 reads TGTGCCAGCAGTTTACTAGCAACCGATAATGAGCAGTTCTTC. Its translation is CASSLLATDNEQFF. The full variable domain, completed using reference TRBV28 and TRBJ2-1, is DVKVTQSSRYLVKRTGEKVFLECVQDMDHENMFWYRQDPGLGLRLIYFSYDVKMKEKGDIPEGYSVSREKKERFSLILESASTNQTSMYLCASSLLATDNEQFFGPGTRLTVL.

Regarding this clonotype: A single base separates this from a much larger clone, so it may be a read error. In DNA form, the CDR3 reads TGTGCCAGCAGCTCAGTAGCGGTAAACACCGGGGAGCTGTTTTTT. This gives the protein CASSSVAVNTGELFF. V usage is TRBV7-2 and J usage is TRBJ2-2; TRBD2 might be the D (6 bases). This CDR3 is built from 15 residues. V dropped 4 bases and J dropped 2 bases, with 11 bases sitting between them. Germline CDR1 and CDR2: SGHTA and FQGNSA. The complete variable domain, with remaining parts taken from reference TRBV7-2 and TRBJ2-2, reads GAGVSQSPSNKVTEKGKDVELRCDPISGHTALYWYRQSLGQGLEFLIYFQGNSAPDKSGLPSDRFSAERTGGSVSTLTIQRTQQEDSAVYLCASSSVAVNTGELFFGEGSRLTVL.

This clonotype showed up many times. The rearrangement links TRBV5-1 to TRBJ2-7; D gene unclear. The CDR3 is 12 residues long. Germline V gene lookup returns CDR1 SGHRS and CDR2 YFSETQ. V gave up 4 bases and J gave up 4 bases, with 9 bases separating them. CDR3 loop: CASSLDWYEQYF. In DNA, the CDR3 is TGCGCCAGCAGCCTTGACTGGTACGAGCAGTACTTC. Full variable domain (remainder filled in from reference TRBV5-1 and TRBJ2-7): KAGVTQTPRYLIKTRGQQVTLSCSPISGHRSVSWYQQTPGQGLQFLFEYFSETQRNKGNFPGRFSGRQFSNSRSEMNVSTLELGDSALYLCASSLDWYEQYFGPGTRLTVT.